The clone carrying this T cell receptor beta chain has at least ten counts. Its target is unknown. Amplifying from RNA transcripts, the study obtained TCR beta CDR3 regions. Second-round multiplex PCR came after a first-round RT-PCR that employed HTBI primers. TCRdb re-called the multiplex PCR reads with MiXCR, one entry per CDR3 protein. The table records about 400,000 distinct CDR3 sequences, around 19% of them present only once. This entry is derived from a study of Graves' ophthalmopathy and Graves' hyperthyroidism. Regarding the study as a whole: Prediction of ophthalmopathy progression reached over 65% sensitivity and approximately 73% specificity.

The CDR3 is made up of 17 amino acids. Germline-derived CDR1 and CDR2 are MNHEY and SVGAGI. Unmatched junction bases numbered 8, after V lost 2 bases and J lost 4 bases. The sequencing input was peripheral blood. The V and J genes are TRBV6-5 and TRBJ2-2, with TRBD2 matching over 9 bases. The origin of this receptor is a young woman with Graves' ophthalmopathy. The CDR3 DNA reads TGTGCCAGCAGTTACATTGAACTAGCGGGTATCACCGGGGAGCTGTTTTTT. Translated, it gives CASSYIELAGITGELFF.